This T cell receptor beta chain is from a study of blood T cell repertoires in COVID-19. The V and J ends lost 0 bases and 7 bases, in that order; junction bases with no gene match: 5. CDR1 and CDR2 from the germline V gene are SGHDT and YYEEEE. The CDR3 covers 16 residues. TCRdb's copy holds only in-frame clones and misses some; the assay was immunoSEQ multiplex PCR. Of under 90,000 clones in the sample, around 88% are singletons; the top ten hold approximately 5.9%. The genes are TRBV5-6 and TRBJ1-6; 9 nucleotides match TRBD1. The sequencing input was peripheral blood. The clonotype originates from a man in his 60s with acute or convalescent COVID-19. CDR3 residues: CASSLVGQGFNSPLHF. CDR3 coding DNA: TGTGCCAGCAGCTTGGTAGGACAGGGGTTCAATTCACCCCTCCACTTT.